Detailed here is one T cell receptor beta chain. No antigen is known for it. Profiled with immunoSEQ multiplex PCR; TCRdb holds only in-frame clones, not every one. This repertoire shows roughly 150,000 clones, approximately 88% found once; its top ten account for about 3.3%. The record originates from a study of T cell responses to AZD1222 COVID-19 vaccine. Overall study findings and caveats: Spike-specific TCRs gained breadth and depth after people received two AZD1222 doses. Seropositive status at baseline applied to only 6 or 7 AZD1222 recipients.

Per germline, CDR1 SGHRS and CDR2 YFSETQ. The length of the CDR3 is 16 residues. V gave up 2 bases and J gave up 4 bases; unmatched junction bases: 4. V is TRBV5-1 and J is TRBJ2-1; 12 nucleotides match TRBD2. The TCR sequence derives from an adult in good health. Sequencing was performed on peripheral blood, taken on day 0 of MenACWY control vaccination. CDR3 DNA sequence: TGCGCCAGCAGCTTCGGACTAGCGGGAATGTACAATGAGCAGTTCTTC. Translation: CASSFGLAGMYNEQFF.